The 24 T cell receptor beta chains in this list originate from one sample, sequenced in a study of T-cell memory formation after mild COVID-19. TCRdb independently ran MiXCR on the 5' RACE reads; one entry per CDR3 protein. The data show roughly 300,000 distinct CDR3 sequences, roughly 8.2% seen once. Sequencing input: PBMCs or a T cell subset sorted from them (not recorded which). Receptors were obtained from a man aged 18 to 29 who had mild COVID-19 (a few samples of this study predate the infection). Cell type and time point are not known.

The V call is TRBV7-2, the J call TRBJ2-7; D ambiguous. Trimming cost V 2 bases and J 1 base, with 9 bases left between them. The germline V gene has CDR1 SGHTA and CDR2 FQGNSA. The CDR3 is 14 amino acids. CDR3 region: CASSLSVGSYEQYF. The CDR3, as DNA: TGTGCCAGCAGCTTATCAGTCGGATCCTACGAGCAGTACTTC.

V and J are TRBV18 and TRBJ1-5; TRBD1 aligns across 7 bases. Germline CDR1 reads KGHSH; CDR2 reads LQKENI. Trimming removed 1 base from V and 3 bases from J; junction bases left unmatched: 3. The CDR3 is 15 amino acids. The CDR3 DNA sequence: TGTGCCAGCTCACCACGGGGGACAGACAATCAGCCCCAGCATTTT. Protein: CASSPRGTDNQPQHF.

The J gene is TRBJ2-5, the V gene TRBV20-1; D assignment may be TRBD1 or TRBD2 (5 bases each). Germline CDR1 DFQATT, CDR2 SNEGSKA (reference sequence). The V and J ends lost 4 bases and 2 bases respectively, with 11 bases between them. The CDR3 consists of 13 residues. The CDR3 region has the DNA TGCAGTGCTAATGAGGGGCGACAAGAGACCCAGTACTTC. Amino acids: CSANEGRQETQYF.

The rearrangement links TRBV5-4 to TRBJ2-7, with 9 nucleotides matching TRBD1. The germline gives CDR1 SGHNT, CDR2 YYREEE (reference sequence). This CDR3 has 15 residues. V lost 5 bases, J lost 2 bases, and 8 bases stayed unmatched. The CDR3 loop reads CASSHRGRWPYEQYF. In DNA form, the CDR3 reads TGTGCCAGCAGTCACAGGGGGCGATGGCCCTACGAGCAGTACTTC.

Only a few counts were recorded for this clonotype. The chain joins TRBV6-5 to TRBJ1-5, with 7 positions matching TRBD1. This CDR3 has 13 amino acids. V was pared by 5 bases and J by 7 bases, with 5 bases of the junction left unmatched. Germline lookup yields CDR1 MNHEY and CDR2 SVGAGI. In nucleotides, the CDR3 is TGTGCCAGCAGTAAGGCAGGGGGACAGCCCCAGCATTTT. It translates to CASSKAGGQPQHF.

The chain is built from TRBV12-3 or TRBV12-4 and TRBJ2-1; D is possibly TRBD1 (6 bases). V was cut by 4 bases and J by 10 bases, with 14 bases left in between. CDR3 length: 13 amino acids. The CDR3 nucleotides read TGTGCCAGCAGTTCCACTACAGGGTCGGAGCAGTTCTTC. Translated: CASSSTTGSEQFF.

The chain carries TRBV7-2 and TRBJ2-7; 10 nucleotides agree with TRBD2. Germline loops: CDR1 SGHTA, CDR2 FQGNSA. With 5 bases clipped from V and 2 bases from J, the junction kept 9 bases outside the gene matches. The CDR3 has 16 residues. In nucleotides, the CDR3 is TGTGCCAGCAGCCCCCGACTAGCGGGTAGCACCTACGAGCAGTACTTC. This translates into CASSPRLAGSTYEQYF.

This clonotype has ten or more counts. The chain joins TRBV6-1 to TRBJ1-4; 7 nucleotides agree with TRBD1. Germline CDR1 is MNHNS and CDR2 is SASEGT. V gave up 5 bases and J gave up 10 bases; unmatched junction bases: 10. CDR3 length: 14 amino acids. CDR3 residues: CASSPDRETGKLFF. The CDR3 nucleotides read TGTGCCAGCAGTCCCGACAGGGAAACCGGAAAACTGTTTTTT.

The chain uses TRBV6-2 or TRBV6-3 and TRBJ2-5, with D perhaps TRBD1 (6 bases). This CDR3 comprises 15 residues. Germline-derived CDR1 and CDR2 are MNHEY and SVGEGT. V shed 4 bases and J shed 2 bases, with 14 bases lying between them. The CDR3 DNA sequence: TGTGCCAGCAGTTTACCGGGACAAATACAAGAGACCCAGTACTTC. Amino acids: CASSLPGQIQETQYF.

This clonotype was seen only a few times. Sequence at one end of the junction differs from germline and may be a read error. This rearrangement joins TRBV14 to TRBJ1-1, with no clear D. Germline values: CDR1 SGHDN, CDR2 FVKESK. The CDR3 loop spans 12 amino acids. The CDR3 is CASSQGLIHGSF. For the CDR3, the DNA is TGTGCCAGCAGCCAAGGCCTGATTCACGGATCGTTT.

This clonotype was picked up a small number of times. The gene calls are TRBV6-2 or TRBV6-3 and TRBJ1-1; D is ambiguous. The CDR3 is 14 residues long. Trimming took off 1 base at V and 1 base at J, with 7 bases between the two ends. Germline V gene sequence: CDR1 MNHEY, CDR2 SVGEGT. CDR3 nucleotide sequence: TGTGCCAGCAGTTACTGGAAGGGGAACACTGAAGCTTTCTTT. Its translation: CASSYWKGNTEAFF.

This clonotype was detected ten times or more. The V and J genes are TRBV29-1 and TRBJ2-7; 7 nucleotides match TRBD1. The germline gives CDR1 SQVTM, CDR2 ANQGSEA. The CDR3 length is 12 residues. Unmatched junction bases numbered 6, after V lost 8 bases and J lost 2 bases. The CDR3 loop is CSIRDSAYEQYF. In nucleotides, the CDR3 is TGCAGCATCCGGGACAGTGCCTACGAGCAGTACTTC.

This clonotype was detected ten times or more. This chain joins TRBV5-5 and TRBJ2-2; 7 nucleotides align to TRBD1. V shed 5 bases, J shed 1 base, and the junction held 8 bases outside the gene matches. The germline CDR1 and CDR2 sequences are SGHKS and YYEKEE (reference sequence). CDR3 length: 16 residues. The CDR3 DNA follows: TGTGCCAGCAGGTCCGGACAGGATATGAACACCGGGGAGCTGTTTTTT. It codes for CASRSGQDMNTGELFF.

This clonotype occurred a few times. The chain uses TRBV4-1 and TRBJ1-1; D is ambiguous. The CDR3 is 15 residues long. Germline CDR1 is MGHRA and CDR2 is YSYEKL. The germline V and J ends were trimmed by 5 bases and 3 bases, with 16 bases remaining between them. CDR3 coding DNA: TGCGCCAGCAGCTCCCCCGGAGGCCAGTACACTGAAGCTTTCTTT. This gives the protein CASSSPGGQYTEAFF.

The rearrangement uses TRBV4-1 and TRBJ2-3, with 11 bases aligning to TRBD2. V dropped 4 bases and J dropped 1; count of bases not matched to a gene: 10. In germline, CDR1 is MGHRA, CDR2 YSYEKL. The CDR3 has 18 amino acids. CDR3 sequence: CASSRLARLAGRTDTQYF. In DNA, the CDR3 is TGCGCCAGCAGCCGGTTAGCGAGACTAGCGGGGCGCACAGATACGCAGTATTTT.

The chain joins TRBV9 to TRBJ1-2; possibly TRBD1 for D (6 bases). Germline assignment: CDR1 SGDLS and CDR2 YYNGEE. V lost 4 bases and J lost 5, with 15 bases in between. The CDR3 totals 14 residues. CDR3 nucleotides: TGTGCCAGCAGCTCCCCGGACAGAAGATATGGCTACACCTTC. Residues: CASSSPDRRYGYTF.

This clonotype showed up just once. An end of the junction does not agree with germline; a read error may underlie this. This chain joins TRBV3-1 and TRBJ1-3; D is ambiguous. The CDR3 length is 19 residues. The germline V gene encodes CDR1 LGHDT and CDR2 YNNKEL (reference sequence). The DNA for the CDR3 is TGTGCCAGCAGCCCCCAACTTAGGCACGTCGCGGCCTCTGGAAACACCGTATATTTT. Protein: CASSPQLRHVAASGNTVYF.

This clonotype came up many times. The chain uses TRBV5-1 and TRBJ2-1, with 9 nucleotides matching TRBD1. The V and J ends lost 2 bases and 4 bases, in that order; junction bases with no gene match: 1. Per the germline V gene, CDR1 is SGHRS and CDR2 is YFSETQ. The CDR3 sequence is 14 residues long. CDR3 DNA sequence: TGCGCCAGCAGCTTTGGACAGGGGTACAATGAGCAGTTCTTC. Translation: CASSFGQGYNEQFF. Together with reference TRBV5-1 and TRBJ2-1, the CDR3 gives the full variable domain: KAGVTQTPRYLIKTRGQQVTLSCSPISGHRSVSWYQQTPGQGLQFLFEYFSETQRNKGNFPGRFSGRQFSNSRSEMNVSTLELGDSALYLCASSFGQGYNEQFFGPGTRLTVL.

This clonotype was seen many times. CDR3 residues: CASRTSASPWDV. CDR3 in DNA: TGTGCCAGCAGGACTAGCGCCAGTCCGTGGGACGTC. This rearrangement joins TRBV6-2 or TRBV6-3 to TRBJ2-7, with 8 bases fitting TRBD2. This CDR3 is built from 12 residues. Germline CDR1 reads MNHEY; CDR2 reads SVGEGT.

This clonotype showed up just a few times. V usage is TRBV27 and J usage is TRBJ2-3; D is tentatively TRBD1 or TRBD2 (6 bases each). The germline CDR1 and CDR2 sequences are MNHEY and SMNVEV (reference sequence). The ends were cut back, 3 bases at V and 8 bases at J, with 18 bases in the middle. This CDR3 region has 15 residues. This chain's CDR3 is CASSLGGGDRVTQYF. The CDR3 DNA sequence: TGTGCCAGCAGTTTGGGGGGCGGGGATCGGGTTACGCAGTATTTT.

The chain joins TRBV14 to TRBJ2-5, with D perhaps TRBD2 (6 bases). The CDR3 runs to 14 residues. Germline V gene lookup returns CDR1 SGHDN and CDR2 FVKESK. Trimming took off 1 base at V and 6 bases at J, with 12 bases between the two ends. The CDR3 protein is CASSQVAGRKTQYF. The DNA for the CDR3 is TGTGCCAGCAGCCAAGTTGCCGGGAGAAAGACCCAGTACTTC.

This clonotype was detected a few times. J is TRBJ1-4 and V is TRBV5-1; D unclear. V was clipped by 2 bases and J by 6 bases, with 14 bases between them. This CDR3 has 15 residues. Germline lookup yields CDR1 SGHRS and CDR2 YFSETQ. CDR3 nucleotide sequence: TGCGCCAGCAGCTTCTTTCCCGGTGAGGATGAAAAACTGTTTTTT. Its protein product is CASSFFPGEDEKLFF.

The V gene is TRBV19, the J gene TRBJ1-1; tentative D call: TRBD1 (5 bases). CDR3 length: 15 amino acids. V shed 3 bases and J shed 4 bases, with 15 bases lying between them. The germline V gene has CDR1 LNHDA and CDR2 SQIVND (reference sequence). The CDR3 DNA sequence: TGTGCCAGTAGTATGAGTGGGGCGCCTCCCACTGAAGCTTTCTTT. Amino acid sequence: CASSMSGAPPTEAFF. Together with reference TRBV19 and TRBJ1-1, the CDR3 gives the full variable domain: DGGITQSPKYLFRKEGQNVTLSCEQNLNHDAMYWYRQDPGQGLRLIYYSQIVNDFQKGDIAEGYSVSREKKESFPLTVTSAQKNPTAFYLCASSMSGAPPTEAFFGQGTRLTVV.

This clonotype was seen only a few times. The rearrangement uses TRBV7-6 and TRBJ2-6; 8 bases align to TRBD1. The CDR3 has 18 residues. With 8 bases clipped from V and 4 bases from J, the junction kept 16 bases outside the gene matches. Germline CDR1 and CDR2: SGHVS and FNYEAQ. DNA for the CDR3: TGTGCCAGCGTCGAGTCAGGGGGCCGAGTATCCGGGGCCAACGTCCTGACTTTC. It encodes CASVESGGRVSGANVLTF.